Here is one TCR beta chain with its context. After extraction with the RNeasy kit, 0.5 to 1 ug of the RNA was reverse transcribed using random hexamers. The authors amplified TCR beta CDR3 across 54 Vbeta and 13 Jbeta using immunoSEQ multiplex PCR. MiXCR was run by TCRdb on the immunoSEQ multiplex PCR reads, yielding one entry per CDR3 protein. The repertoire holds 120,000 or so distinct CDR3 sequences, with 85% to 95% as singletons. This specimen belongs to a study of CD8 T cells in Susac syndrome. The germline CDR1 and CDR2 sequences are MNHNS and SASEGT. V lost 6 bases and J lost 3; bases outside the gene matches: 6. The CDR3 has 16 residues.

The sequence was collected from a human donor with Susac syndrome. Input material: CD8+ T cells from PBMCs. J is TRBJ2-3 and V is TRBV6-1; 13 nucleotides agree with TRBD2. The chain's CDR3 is CASSDTSGGETDTQYF. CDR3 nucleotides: TGTGCCAGCAGCGATACTAGCGGGGGGGAAACAGATACGCAGTATTTT.